The source of this TCR beta chain is a study of blood T cell repertoires in COVID-19. Clones were sequenced by immunoSEQ multiplex PCR, and TCRdb holds only the in-frame ones, with some missing. The table lists approximately 200,000 clones, over 75% of them singletons. The CDR3 has 13 amino acids. The germline gives CDR1 SGHTA, CDR2 FQGTGA. V gave up 4 bases and J gave up 8 bases, with 14 bases separating them. This receptor was obtained from a person aged 70 to 85 with COVID-19, enrolled during active disease. Sequencing was performed on peripheral blood. The chain combines TRBV7-3 with TRBJ1-2; D is undetermined. CDR3 sequence reads: CASSSGPSMGYTF. DNA of the CDR3: TGTGCCAGCAGCTCAGGCCCATCTATGGGCTACACCTTC.